Many counts were recorded for the clone carrying this T cell receptor (beta chain). The record originates from a study of breast tumors, draining lymph nodes, adjacent tissues. The lymph nodes were axillary draining lymph nodes from breast cancer patients. V shed 1 base and J 7 bases; nucleotides not matched to a gene: 7. The CDR3 runs to 15 residues. TCRdb itself ran the multiplex PCR reads through MiXCR, one entry per CDR3 protein. Seen here are more than 250,000 distinct CDR3 sequences, about 33% observed once, and the top ten hold more than 0.85%. The V and J genes are TRBV12-3 or TRBV12-4 and TRBJ2-5, with 9 bases aligning to TRBD2. Sequenced: axillary lymph node tissue. The TCR sequence derives from a female donor with breast cancer. Some clones in this sample may be carry-over from other donors' samples. CDR3: CASSLDAGGPGTQYF. The DNA of the CDR3 is TGTGCCAGCAGTTTAGATGCGGGAGGGCCTGGGACCCAGTACTTC.